The clone carrying this T cell receptor beta chain was counted a few times. Its antigen is not known. Synthesis of TCR cDNA relied on 5'RACE template switching, which attached a universal primer site and UMIs. TCRdb called the 5' RACE reads again in MiXCR, with one record for every CDR3 protein. The repertoire includes about 350,000 distinct CDR3 sequences, roughly 8.6% of them detected once, and approximately 18% sits in the top ten. This entry belongs to a study of T cells after yellow fever vaccination. Study-level findings and limits: Across the CD4 and CD8 compartments, a small share of clonotypes was present in both. Compared with primary, the secondary response was weaker and peaked at day 5, not 15. Most primary-vaccination clones recurred post-booster (roughly 97% CD4, over 70% CD8).

Material: PBMCs, obtained roughly 47 days after the first yellow fever vaccination. The clonotype originates from a man aged 18 to 30 who received the YFV17D yellow fever vaccine.

CDR3 in amino acids: CASSLASGTNQPQHF. CDR3 DNA: TGCGCCAGCAGCTTGGCCTCAGGGACCAATCAGCCCCAGCATTTT. The chain is built from TRBV5-1 and TRBJ1-5; possible D gene TRBD1, 5 bases. Germline V gives CDR1 SGHRS, CDR2 YFSETQ. This CDR3 has 15 residues. V gave up 0 bases and J gave up 3 bases, with 10 bases separating them.